Listed below are T cell receptor beta chains from one sample, sequenced in a study of T cells in localized non-small cell lung cancer. Libraries were prepared by immunoSEQ multiplex PCR; TCRdb keeps only in-frame clonotypes and omits some of them. Of some 66,000 clones listed, 84% were seen once; the top ten hold roughly 13%. Specimen: peripheral blood, collected before any cancer treatment. Receptors originate from a female donor of 60 years or more with stage I lung adenocarcinoma. The CDR3 runs from the conserved cysteine through the conserved F or W. The D gene is left open where the match is weak. The listing skips clone size in some rows; elsewhere it reads once, few, many or a size class.

D | size | J | V | CDR3 | DNA
NA | NA | TRBJ2-7 | TRBV18 | CASSPFESSYEQYF | TGTGCCAGCTCCCCTTTCGAATCCTCGTACGAGCAGTACTTC
TRBD1 | NA | TRBJ2-1 | TRBV7-7 | CASSLAGTGAAGEQFF | TGTGCTAGCAGCTTAGCCGGGACAGGGGCCGCTGGTGAGCAGTTCTTC
NA | NA | TRBJ2-7 | TRBV27 | CASSLGRSSYEQYF | TGTGCCAGCAGTTTAGGTAGGAGCTCCTACGAGCAGTACTTC
TRBD2 | NA | TRBJ2-7 | TRBV7-3 | CASSLNGGGSYEQYF | TGTGCCAGCAGCTTAAATGGCGGGGGGTCCTACGAGCAGTACTTC
TRBD1 | NA | TRBJ1-4 | TRBV23-1 | CASSQSSGTGALGCEKLFF | TGCGCCAGCAGTCAATCCAGTGGGACAGGGGCCCTAGGTTGTGAAAAACTGTTTTTT
NA | once | TRBJ2-7 | TRBV18 | CASSPGLGYEQYF | TGTGCCAGCTCACCCGGACTTGGCTACGAGCAGTACTTC
NA | once | TRBJ1-2 | TRBV21-1 | CASSSTLPHYGYTF | TGTGCCAGCAGCTCCACTCTACCCCACTATGGCTACACCTTC
NA | NA | TRBJ2-1 | TRBV7-6 | CASSSRPGTVGNEQFF | TGTGCCAGCAGCTCCCGACCGGGGACGGTGGGCAATGAGCAGTTCTTC
NA | once | TRBJ1-5 | TRBV19 | CASTGLFSNQPQHF | TGTGCCAGTACCGGACTGTTTAGCAATCAGCCCCAGCATTTT
NA | NA | TRBJ2-7 | TRBV28 | CASSLLSGGQYF | TGTGCCAGCAGTTTATTGTCCGGCGGGCAGTACTTC
NA | NA | TRBJ1-5 | TRBV28 | CASAVGGSGNQPQHF | TGTGCCAGTGCCGTGGGAGGCAGTGGCAATCAGCCCCAGCATTTT
NA | NA | TRBJ2-7 | TRBV11-3 | CASSPPGPVEEQYF | TGTGCCAGCAGCCCCCCAGGGCCAGTAGAGGAGCAGTACTTC
TRBD1 | NA | TRBJ1-1 | TRBV5-1 | CASSRTTPGTGNTEAFF | TGCGCCAGCAGCCGGACCACACCCGGGACAGGGAACACTGAAGCTTTCTTT
NA | once | TRBJ2-2 | TRBV11-1 | CASSRTGWGRDGELFF | TGTGCCAGCAGCCGTACCGGGTGGGGAAGGGACGGGGAGCTGTTTTTT
NA | NA | TRBJ1-4 | TRBV9 | CASTPGGRANEKLFF | TGTGCCAGCACACCCGGGGGAAGGGCTAATGAAAAACTGTTTTTT
TRBD2 | NA | TRBJ2-5 | TRBV2 | CASSDTSGGTQETQYF | TGTGCCAGCAGTGATACTAGCGGGGGTACCCAAGAGACCCAGTACTTC
NA | once | TRBJ1-4 | TRBV18 | CASSPPGDLRVKLFF | TGTGCCAGCTCACCACCCGGGGACCTCAGAGTAAAACTGTTTTTT
TRBD2 | once | TRBJ2-3 | TRBV5-4 | CASSHRLAGSTDTQYF | TGTGCCAGCAGCCACCGACTAGCGGGGAGCACAGATACGCAGTATTTT
NA | NA | TRBJ1-2 | TRBV2 | CASKNDNLQNYTF | TGTGCCAGCAAGAATGACAACCTCCAGAACTACACCTTC
TRBD1 | NA | TRBJ1-2 | TRBV18 | CASSPQGANGYTF | TGTGCCAGCTCACCGCAGGGGGCCAATGGCTACACCTTC
NA | once | TRBJ2-3 | TRBV7-9 | CASSPGWVSTADTQYF | TGTGCCAGCAGCCCCGGTTGGGTTTCTACCGCGGATACGCAGTATTTT
TRBD1 | NA | TRBJ1-2 | TRBV9 | CASSVATKGQGANGYTF | TGTGCCAGCAGCGTAGCTACGAAAGGACAGGGGGCGAACGGCTACACCTTC
NA | NA | TRBJ1-5 | TRBV5-1 | CASSLDSGGNQPQHF | TGCGCCAGCAGCTTGGATTCTGGGGGCAATCAGCCCCAGCATTTT
NA | NA | TRBJ1-1 | TRBV15 | CATSREQGREAFF | TGTGCCACCAGCAGAGAGCAGGGCCGAGAGGCTTTCTTT
TRBD1 | NA | TRBJ1-5 | TRBV10-3 | CATSRDRGSKGNQPQHF | TGTGCCACCAGCCGGGACAGGGGTTCCAAGGGCAATCAGCCCCAGCATTTT
TRBD2 | NA | TRBJ2-1 | TRBV9 | CASSVGLARTHEQFF | TGTGCCAGCAGCGTTGGACTAGCTAGAACACATGAGCAGTTCTTC
NA | NA | TRBJ1-2 | TRBV7-9 | CASSFSGDDGYTF | TGTGCCAGCAGCTTCTCAGGGGATGATGGCTACACCTTC
NA | NA | TRBJ1-1 | TRBV7-9 | CASERGLNTEAFF | TGTGCCAGCGAGAGGGGTCTGAACACTGAAGCTTTCTTT